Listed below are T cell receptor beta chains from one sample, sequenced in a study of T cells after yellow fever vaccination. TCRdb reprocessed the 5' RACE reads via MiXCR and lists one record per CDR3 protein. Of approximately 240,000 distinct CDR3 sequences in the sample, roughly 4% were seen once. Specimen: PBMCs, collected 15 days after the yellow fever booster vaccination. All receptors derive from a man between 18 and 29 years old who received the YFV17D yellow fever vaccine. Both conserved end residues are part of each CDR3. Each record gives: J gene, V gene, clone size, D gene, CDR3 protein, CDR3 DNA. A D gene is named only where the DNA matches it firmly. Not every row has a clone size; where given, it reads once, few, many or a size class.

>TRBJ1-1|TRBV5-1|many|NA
CASSLGRDTEAFF
TGCGCCAGCAGCTTGGGCAGAGACACTGAAGCTTTCTTT
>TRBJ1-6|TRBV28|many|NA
CASSFPRDSYNSPLHF
TGTGCCAGCAGTTTCCCCAGGGACTCCTATAATTCACCCCTCCACTTT
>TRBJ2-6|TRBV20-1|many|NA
CSARDSSGANVLTF
TGCAGTGCTAGAGATTCATCTGGGGCCAACGTCCTGACTTTC
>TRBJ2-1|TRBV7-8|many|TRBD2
CASSFSGGSEQFF
TGTGCCAGCAGCTTTAGCGGGGGTAGTGAGCAGTTCTTC
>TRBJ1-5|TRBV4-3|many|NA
CASSQGGVVNQPQHF
TGCGCCAGCAGCCAAGGAGGGGTCGTCAATCAGCCCCAGCATTTT
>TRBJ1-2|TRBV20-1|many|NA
CSAPSGREGGYTF
TGCAGTGCTCCCTCGGGCAGGGAGGGTGGCTACACCTTC
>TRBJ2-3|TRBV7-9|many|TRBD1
CASSPRQGITDTQYF
TGTGCCAGCAGCCCGAGACAGGGAATCACAGATACGCAGTATTTT
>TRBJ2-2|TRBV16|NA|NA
CASSQFDANTGELFF
TGTGCCAGCAGCCAATTCGACGCGAACACCGGGGAGCTGTTTTTT
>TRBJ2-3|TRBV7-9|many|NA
CASSLLGADTQYF
TGTGCCAGCAGCTTACTGGGGGCAGATACGCAGTATTTT
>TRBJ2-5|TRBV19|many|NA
CASSIGGETQYF
TGTGCCAGTAGTATTGGGGGGGAGACCCAGTACTTC
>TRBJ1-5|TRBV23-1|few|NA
CAREGGTYRNSNQPQHF
TGCGCCAGAGAAGGAGGCACCTATCGAAATAGCAATCAGCCCCAGCATTTT
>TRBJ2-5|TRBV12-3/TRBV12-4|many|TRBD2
CASRPSGGARETQYF
TGTGCCAGCAGACCTAGCGGGGGGGCTAGGGAGACCCAGTACTTC
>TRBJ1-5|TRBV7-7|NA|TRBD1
CASSPRGGQPQHF
TGTGCTAGCAGCCCCAGGGGGGGGCAGCCCCAGCATTTT
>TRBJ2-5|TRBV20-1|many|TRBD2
CSARGTSGSQETQYF
TGCAGTGCTAGAGGGACTAGCGGTTCACAAGAGACCCAGTACTTC
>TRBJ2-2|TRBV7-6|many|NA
CASSLALFGELFF
TGTGCCAGCAGCTTAGCGCTCTTCGGGGAGCTGTTTTTT
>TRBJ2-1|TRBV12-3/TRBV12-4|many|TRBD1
CASKKVGTGFNEQFF
TGTGCCAGCAAGAAGGTAGGGACAGGCTTCAATGAGCAGTTCTTC
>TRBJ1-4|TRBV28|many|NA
CASSLSVIGKLFF
TGTGCCAGCAGTTTATCAGTAATCGGGAAACTGTTTTTT
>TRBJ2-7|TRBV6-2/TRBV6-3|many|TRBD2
CASRPRGGSYEQYF
TGTGCCAGCAGGCCCCGGGGGGGCTCCTACGAGCAGTACTTC
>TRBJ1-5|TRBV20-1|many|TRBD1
CSAQGDSNQPQHF
TGCAGTGCGCAGGGGGATAGCAATCAGCCCCAGCATTTT
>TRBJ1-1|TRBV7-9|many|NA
CASSLVGGYTEAFF
TGTGCCAGCAGCTTAGTAGGGGGGTACACTGAAGCTTTCTTT
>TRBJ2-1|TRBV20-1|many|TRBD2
CSATGRASGPGSYNEQFF
TGCAGTGCTACCGGGAGGGCTAGCGGGCCCGGCTCCTACAATGAGCAGTTCTTC
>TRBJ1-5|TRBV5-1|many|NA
CASSDGALNQPQHF
TGCGCCAGCAGCGACGGGGCCCTCAATCAGCCCCAGCATTTT
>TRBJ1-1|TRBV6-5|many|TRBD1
CASSPPTGARTFF
TGTGCCAGCAGTCCCCCGACAGGGGCGAGGACTTTCTTT
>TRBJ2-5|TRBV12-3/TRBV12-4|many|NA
CASSLIQKETQYF
TGTGCCAGCAGTTTGATACAGAAAGAGACCCAGTACTTC
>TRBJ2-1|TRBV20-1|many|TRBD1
CSAAPGRGSYNEQFF
TGCAGTGCGGCCCCGGGCAGGGGGTCCTACAATGAGCAGTTCTTC
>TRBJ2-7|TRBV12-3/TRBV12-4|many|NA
CASSPGGRGEQYF
TGTGCCAGCAGCCCGGGGGGCCGGGGAGAGCAGTACTTC
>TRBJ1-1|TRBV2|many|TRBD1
CASSYTGVTEAFF
TGTGCCAGCAGTTACACAGGGGTAACTGAAGCTTTCTTT
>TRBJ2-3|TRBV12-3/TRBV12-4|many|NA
CASSRDVTGRDTQYF
TGTGCCAGCAGTAGGGATGTGACGGGAAGGGATACGCAGTATTTT
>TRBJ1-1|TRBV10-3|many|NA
CAISESTGWNTEAFF
TGTGCCATCAGTGAGTCTACAGGGTGGAACACTGAAGCTTTCTTT
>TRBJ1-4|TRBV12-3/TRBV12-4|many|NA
CASTRDRGGEKLFF
TGTGCCAGCACCCGGGACCGCGGCGGAGAAAAACTGTTTTTT
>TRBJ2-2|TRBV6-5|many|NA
CASSPGGGELFF
TGTGCCAGCAGCCCGGGCGGCGGGGAGCTGTTTTTT
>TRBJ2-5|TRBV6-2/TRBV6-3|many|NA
CASSYFDSSVQYF
TGTGCCAGCAGTTACTTTGACAGCAGCGTCCAGTACTTC
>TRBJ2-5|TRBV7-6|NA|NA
CASSLIAGDGSQYF
TGTGCCAGCAGCTTAATAGCAGGGGATGGGAGCCAGTACTTC
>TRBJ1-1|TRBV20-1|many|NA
CSAREPRGGNTEAFF
TGCAGTGCTAGAGAACCCCGGGGGGGGAACACTGAAGCTTTCTTT
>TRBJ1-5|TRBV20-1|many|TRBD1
CSARGLQGSDQPQHF
TGCAGTGCTAGAGGACTACAGGGGTCGGATCAGCCCCAGCATTTT
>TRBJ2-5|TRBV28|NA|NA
CASSFSTVLETQYF
TGTGCCAGCAGTTTTTCGACAGTTTTAGAGACCCAGTACTTC
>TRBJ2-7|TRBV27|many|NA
CASSFGETSYEQYF
TGTGCCAGCAGTTTTGGGGAAACCTCCTACGAGCAGTACTTC
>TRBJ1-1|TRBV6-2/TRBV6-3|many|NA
CASNAPISWSPFF
TGTGCCAGCAATGCTCCGATATCGTGGAGCCCCTTCTTT
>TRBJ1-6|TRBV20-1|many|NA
CSAPPRQRRSPLHF
TGCAGTGCCCCGCCTAGACAGCGGCGTTCACCCCTCCACTTT
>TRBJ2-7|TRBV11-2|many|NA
CASSLGPSRGTYEQYF
TGTGCCAGCAGCTTAGGCCCCTCGCGGGGAACCTACGAGCAGTACTTC
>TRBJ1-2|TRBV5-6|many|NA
CASSSDFNYGYTF
TGTGCCAGCAGCTCGGACTTCAACTATGGCTACACCTTC
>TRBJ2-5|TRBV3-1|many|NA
CASSQDGRGASGETQYF
TGTGCCAGCAGCCAAGATGGGAGGGGGGCCTCCGGGGAGACCCAGTACTTC
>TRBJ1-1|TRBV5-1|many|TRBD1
CASSTTGVLNTEAFF
TGCGCCAGCAGCACCACAGGGGTACTGAACACTGAAGCTTTCTTT
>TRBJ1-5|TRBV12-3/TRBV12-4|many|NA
CASSSRTPGQPQHF
TGTGCCAGCAGCTCCCGGACCCCGGGCCAGCCCCAGCATTTT
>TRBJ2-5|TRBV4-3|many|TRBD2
CASSQDSAGGYSTQYF
TGCGCCAGCAGCCAAGATAGCGCGGGGGGGTATTCGACCCAGTACTTC
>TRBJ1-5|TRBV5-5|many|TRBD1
CASSLEQGGGNQPQHF
TGTGCCAGCAGCTTGGAACAGGGGGGAGGCAATCAGCCCCAGCATTTT
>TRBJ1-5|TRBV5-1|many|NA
CASSFESGQNQPQHF
TGCGCCAGCAGCTTTGAGTCGGGGCAAAATCAGCCCCAGCATTTT
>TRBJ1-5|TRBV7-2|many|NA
CASSRQRVQPQHF
TGTGCCAGCAGCCGGCAAAGGGTTCAGCCCCAGCATTTT
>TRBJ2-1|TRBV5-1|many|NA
CASSPTGQGVNEQFF
TGCGCCAGCAGCCCGACGGGACAAGGTGTCAATGAGCAGTTCTTC
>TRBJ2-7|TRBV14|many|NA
CASSQVTSYEQYF
TGTGCCAGCAGCCAAGTTACCTCCTACGAGCAGTACTTC
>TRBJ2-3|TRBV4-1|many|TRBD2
CASSQDFVSGGPDTQYF
TGCGCCAGCAGCCAAGACTTTGTTAGCGGGGGGCCAGATACGCAGTATTTT
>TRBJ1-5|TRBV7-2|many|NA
CASGLRLTSNQPQHF
TGTGCCAGCGGCCTAAGGTTGACGAGCAATCAGCCCCAGCATTTT
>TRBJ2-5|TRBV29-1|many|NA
CSAYQETQYF
TGCAGCGCCTATCAAGAGACCCAGTACTTC
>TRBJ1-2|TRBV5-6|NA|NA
CASSLAICNYGYTF
TGTGCCAGCAGCTTGGCCATATGTAACTATGGCTACACCTTC